This T cell receptor beta chain was profiled in a study of monozygotic twins with cystic fibrosis. Overall study: With about 15 PCR cycles, barcoded libraries came from around 2.9 micrograms of fragmented DNA.

Produced via immunoSEQ multiplex PCR; TCRdb's table is partial and in-frame only. In the table there are about 9,100 clones, about nine tenths of which are singletons. Germline trimming cut 2 bases from V and 9 bases from J; bases unmatched to any gene: 10. The CDR3 consists of 15 residues. Germline V gene lookup returns CDR1 LNHDA and CDR2 SQIVND (reference sequence). Sequencing input: blood. The V call is TRBV19, the J call TRBJ2-1; 7 nucleotides match TRBD1. The receptor was derived from a boy aged 2 to 10 with cystic fibrosis. The CDR3: CASSILGQDTIEQFF. CDR3 DNA: TGTGCCAGTAGTATACTTGGACAGGATACAATTGAGCAGTTCTTC.